This TCR beta chain stems from a study of cytomegalovirus exposure and HLA in healthy donors. The study ran its PCR with 60 Vbeta and 13 Jbeta primers. Here immunoSEQ multiplex PCR was the method, and the copy in TCRdb shows in-frame clones only, minus some. This table holds tens of thousands of clones, nearly 70% found once. Deletions cut 4 bases from V and 2 bases from J, with 15 bases between. CDR3 length: 17 residues. Per the germline V gene, CDR1 is SNHLY and CDR2 is FYNNEI. The sequence was obtained from a woman in her 50s in good health and CMV-seropositive. The chain combines TRBV2 with TRBJ2-6; tentative D call: TRBD1 (6 bases). Sequencing was performed on PBMCs. The CDR3 coding sequence is TGTGCCAGCAGTGGGCAGGGGATACCGGCTGGGGCCAACGTCCTGACTTTC. This encodes CASSGQGIPAGANVLTF.